The 10 T cell receptor beta chains in this list originate from one sample, sequenced in a study of response to subunit inactivated influenza vaccine (dated by TCRdb to the late 2010s). To prepare the library, RT-PCR was applied. TCRdb records Illumina HiSeq 2500 as the sequencer. TCRdb itself trimmed the public reads at Q25 with fastp, ran MiXCR and retained productive beta chains. All rows with the same CDR3 protein become a single entry with the most common DNA and genes. In this sample the table shows some 500,000 distinct CDR3 sequences, approximately 17% of which occur a single time. The ten most abundant clones make up 2.5% to 3.5% of the sample. The material sequenced was CD4+ T cells sorted from PBMCs, taken around 2 years after vaccination. The receptors shown here come from a man aged 50 to 69 who received an inactivated influenza vaccine. Donor details come from another sample of the same person, matched by shared clones.

This clonotype has just a few counts. The J gene is TRBJ1-1, the V gene TRBV6-6; D unclear. The CDR3 is made up of 13 amino acids. From germline, CDR1 is MNHNY and CDR2 SVGAGI (reference sequence). V dropped 6 bases and J dropped 1 base, with 9 bases sitting between them. CDR3 residues: CASRPLQNTEAFF. The DNA of the CDR3 is TGTGCCAGCAGACCTTTACAGAACACTGAAGCTTTCTTT.

This clonotype appeared many times. V is TRBV5-1 and J is TRBJ2-1; 8 bases are a match to TRBD1. The CDR3 sequence is 15 residues long. Germline V gene sequence: CDR1 SGHRS, CDR2 YFSETQ. Trimming at V came to 3 bases and at J to 4 bases, leaving 6 bases not matched to a gene. CDR3: CASSSQGVRYNEQFF. The CDR3 bases are TGCGCCAGCAGCTCACAGGGGGTCCGTTACAATGAGCAGTTCTTC.

The chain recombines TRBV20-1 with TRBJ2-2, with 8 bases matching TRBD2. Germline values: CDR1 DFQATT, CDR2 SNEGSKA (reference sequence). Trimming took 2 bases from V and 6 from J; bases not matched to a gene: 11. The CDR3 loop spans 16 amino acids. CDR3 in DNA: TGCAGTGCTAGATCCCCGGGGGGGGCGTTTCCCGGGGAGCTGTTTTTT. Its protein is CSARSPGGAFPGELFF.

The table lists this clonotype with a few counts. The chain employs TRBV3-1 and TRBJ2-3; D tentatively reads TRBD1 or TRBD2 (5 bases each). Germline V gives CDR1 LGHDT, CDR2 YNNKEL (reference sequence). Between the trimmed V and J ends, which lost 3 bases and 1 base, there was a span of 8 bases. The CDR3 is 14 residues long. CDR3 nucleotide sequence: TGTGCCAGCAGCCAGTGGGACGGCACAGATACGCAGTATTTT. This gives the protein CASSQWDGTDTQYF.

V usage is TRBV20-1 and J usage is TRBJ2-7; a weak D match, TRBD1 (6 bases). Trimming left V 0 bases short and J 5 bases short, with 11 bases between. The CDR3 covers 13 residues. Germline V gene lookup returns CDR1 DFQATT and CDR2 SNEGSKA (reference sequence). The CDR3 loop reads CSARDLRGDEQYF. CDR3 nucleotides: TGCAGTGCTAGAGATCTCAGGGGCGACGAGCAGTACTTC.

This clonotype was seen more than once but under ten times. The chain has TRBV6-1 and TRBJ1-1; possible D gene TRBD1, 6 bases. The length of the CDR3 is 13 residues. The germline V and J ends were trimmed by 5 bases and 11 bases, with 18 bases remaining between them. In germline, CDR1 is MNHNS, CDR2 SASEGT. The CDR3 nucleotides are TGTGCCAGCAGTAGCCCTCGGGGGCAAGGTGCTTTCTTT. Its translation is CASSSPRGQGAFF.

In its sample, this clonotype was seen a few times. The rearrangement links TRBV20-1 to TRBJ2-5, with unresolved D. Germline CDR1 and CDR2: DFQATT and SNEGSKA (reference sequence). The V end lost 0 bases, the J end lost 3 bases, and 8 bases lay between the germline ends. This CDR3 is 13 amino acids long. This CDR3 reads CSARDLQKETQYF. The DNA for the CDR3 is TGCAGTGCTAGAGATCTTCAGAAAGAGACCCAGTACTTC.

There are a few counts of this clonotype. The chain couples TRBV12-3 or TRBV12-4 to TRBJ2-3; D is unclear. V was shortened by 7 bases and J by 1 base, with 9 bases between the two germline ends. This CDR3 is 13 amino acids long. CDR3 bases: TGTGCCAGCACTACCGGCGGCACAGATACGCAGTATTTT. It yields the protein CASTTGGTDTQYF.

The V call is TRBV20-1, the J call TRBJ2-7; D possibly corresponds to TRBD2 (5 bases). The V end lost 2 bases, the J end lost 2 bases, and 16 bases lay between the germline ends. This CDR3 has 15 amino acids. Germline V gene lookup returns CDR1 DFQATT and CDR2 SNEGSKA (reference sequence). CDR3 residues: CSARLAAADTYEQYF. CDR3 in DNA: TGCAGTGCTAGATTGGCAGCGGCCGACACCTACGAGCAGTACTTC.

The chain recombines TRBV10-3 with TRBJ2-2, with D perhaps matching TRBD1 (5 bases). Trimming left V 4 bases short and J 0 bases short, with 9 bases between. The CDR3 runs to 15 residues. Per germline, CDR1 ENHRY and CDR2 SYGVKD. In DNA form, the CDR3 reads TGTGCCATCAGTGGCAGGGATGCGAACACCGGGGAGCTGTTTTTT. This gives the protein CAISGRDANTGELFF.